This T cell receptor beta chain stems from a study of blood T cell repertoires in COVID-19. Looking at the study overall: T cells, B-cell-depleted T cells, or PBMCs supplied cDNA or gDNA.

Germline CDR1 is SGHVS and CDR2 is FNYEAQ. Losses at the gene ends were 1 base for V and 12 bases for J; bases not matched to a gene: 8. The CDR3 spans 14 residues. Per the study methods: Quantification of nucleated cells was approximated via reference gene primer amplification. Clones were read by immunoSEQ multiplex PCR, and TCRdb kept only the in-frame ones, dropping some. The V and J calls and the clone size are those of that table, but D and trimming were determined from the DNA. The sample includes 650,000 to 800,000 clones, 90% of them seen just once. What was sequenced was peripheral blood. This chain connects TRBV7-6 to TRBJ1-4; 7 nucleotides line up with TRBD1. This TCR was recovered from a woman younger than 30 with acute or convalescent COVID-19. The CDR3 region is CASSLGRDRGQLFF. The DNA of the CDR3 is TGTGCCAGCAGCTTAGGGAGGGATAGGGGGCAACTGTTTTTT.